The 24 T cell receptor beta chains given below trace back to one sample, sequenced in a study of blood T cell repertoires in COVID-19. Repertoires were generated with immunoSEQ multiplex PCR, while TCRdb's copy carries only in-frame clones and drops some. Of more than 65,000 clones in the sample, approximately 90% are singletons; the top ten hold roughly 6.8%. Sequencing was performed on peripheral blood. The receptor set was obtained from a woman aged 45-65 years with acute or convalescent COVID-19.

The J gene is TRBJ2-3, the V gene TRBV10-1; 10 nucleotides agree with TRBD2. This CDR3 comprises 16 residues. V lost 5 bases, J lost 6 bases, and 11 bases stayed unmatched. CDR1 WNHNN and CDR2 SYGVQD come from the germline V gene (reference sequence). CDR3 residues: CASSPRAGGLVDTQYF. CDR3 bases: TGCGCCAGCAGTCCCAGAGCGGGGGGGCTCGTCGATACGCAGTATTTT.

The rearrangement joins TRBV4-1 to TRBJ1-5, with TRBD1 matching 8 bases. Germline CDR1 is MGHRA and CDR2 is YSYEKL. V was clipped by 0 bases and J by 5 bases; unmatched bases: 9. The CDR3 spans 17 residues. The CDR3 spells CASSQDPPGGSYQPQHF. As DNA, the CDR3 is TGCGCCAGCAGCCAAGATCCCCCAGGGGGCTCATATCAGCCCCAGCATTTT.

V gene TRBV20-1 combines with J gene TRBJ2-1, with 10 bases matching TRBD1. The CDR3 contains 14 residues. The V gene end was trimmed by 3 bases and the J gene end by 4 bases; junction bases not matched to a gene: 3. Germline V gene sequence: CDR1 DFQATT, CDR2 SNEGSKA (reference sequence). The CDR3 nucleotides are TGCAGTGCTAGTAGGACAGGGGGTTACAATGAGCAGTTCTTC. As protein: CSASRTGGYNEQFF.

This clone was observed a few times. The V call is TRBV13, the J call TRBJ1-6; a weak D match, TRBD1 (5 bases). The V end lost 0 bases, the J end lost 6 bases, and 6 bases lay between the germline ends. Germline assignment: CDR1 PRHDT and CDR2 FYEKMQ (reference sequence). The CDR3 is made up of 14 amino acids. The CDR3 DNA reads as TGTGCCAGCAGCTTAGGGGGGCGTAATTCACCCCTCCACTTT. Protein: CASSLGGRNSPLHF.

This rearrangement joins TRBV28 to TRBJ2-7, with TRBD1 matching over 9 bases. This CDR3 has 16 amino acids. Germline V gene data show CDR1 as MDHEN and CDR2 as SYDVKM. J was trimmed by 0 bases and V by 6 bases; bases with no gene match: 9. CDR3 region: CASSFNYRGLSYEQYF. For the CDR3, the DNA is TGTGCCAGCAGCTTCAATTACAGGGGGCTCTCCTACGAGCAGTACTTC.

The rearrangement uses TRBV4-1 and TRBJ1-6; D call uncertain. In germline, CDR1 is MGHRA, CDR2 YSYEKL. The CDR3 consists of 15 residues. Trimming stripped 0 bases from V and 9 bases from J, with 12 bases between. The CDR3, as DNA: TGCGCCAGCAGCCAAGATGGCTGGGAGGGTTCACCCCTCCACTTT. Translating it yields CASSQDGWEGSPLHF.

V gene TRBV15 combines with J gene TRBJ2-1; 12 nucleotides match TRBD2. Trimming at V came to 1 base and at J to 2 bases, leaving 9 bases not matched to a gene. This CDR3 comprises 19 residues. CDR1 is LNHNV and CDR2 is YYDKDF in the germline V gene (reference sequence). The DNA for the CDR3 is TGTGCCACCAGCAGAGGCGCCTCCTGGACTAGCGGGGCCTACAATGAGCAGTTCTTC. It codes for CATSRGASWTSGAYNEQFF.

The chain carries TRBV13 and TRBJ1-1; D gene uncertain. With 1 base removed from V and 1 base from J, the gap between germline ends came to 7 bases. Germline V gene lookup returns CDR1 PRHDT and CDR2 FYEKMQ (reference sequence). This CDR3 has 14 residues. Written as DNA, the CDR3 is TGTGCCAGCAGCTTAGACAAACCGAACACTGAAGCTTTCTTT. It encodes CASSLDKPNTEAFF.

The chain joins TRBV6-5 to TRBJ2-7; the D is unclear. CDR1 MNHEY and CDR2 SVGAGI come from the germline V gene. Between the trimmed V and J ends, which lost 2 bases and 6 bases, there was a span of 5 bases. The CDR3 spans 11 residues. The CDR3 coding sequence is TGTGCCAGCAGTTACGGGCGCGAGCAGTACTTC. The encoded protein is CASSYGREQYF.

The chain has TRBV2 and TRBJ1-1; 8 bases agree with TRBD1. The CDR3 consists of 14 residues. J lost 7 bases, V lost 6 bases, and 10 bases had no gene match. Germline lookup yields CDR1 SNHLY and CDR2 FYNNEI. In DNA form, the CDR3 reads TGTGCCAGCAGGAACGACAGGGGTCATGGTGAAGCTTTCTTT. This translates into CASRNDRGHGEAFF. Based on the CDR3 plus reference TRBV2 and TRBJ1-1, the full variable domain is EPEVTQTPSHQVTQMGQEVILRCVPISNHLYFYWYRQILGQKVEFLVSFYNNEISEKSEIFDDQFSVERPDGSNFTLKIRSTKLEDSAMYFCASRNDRGHGEAFFGQGTRLTVV.

The chain couples TRBV10-2 to TRBJ1-1; 8 bases are shared with TRBD1. Germline V lookup: CDR1 WSHSY, CDR2 SAAADI. V shed 3 bases and J 1 base; nucleotides not matched to a gene: 4. There are 15 residues in the CDR3. CDR3 sequence (DNA): TGCGCCAGCAGTGATACCGGGACAGGGAACACTGAAGCTTTCTTT. Translated, it gives CASSDTGTGNTEAFF.

The chain is built from TRBV9 and TRBJ1-5, with D perhaps matching TRBD1 (5 bases). Trimming stripped 4 bases from V and 3 bases from J, with 17 bases between. The length of the CDR3 is 16 residues. The germline V gene encodes CDR1 SGDLS and CDR2 YYNGEE. The CDR3 loop is CASSPEAGTDNQPQHF. DNA of the CDR3: TGTGCCAGCAGCCCGGAGGCGGGGACGGACAATCAGCCCCAGCATTTT. Using reference TRBV9 and TRBJ1-5 for the parts outside the CDR3, the full variable domain is DSGVTQTPKHLITATGQRVTLRCSPRSGDLSVYWYQQSLDQGLQFLIQYYNGEERAKGNILERFSAQQFPDLHSELNLSSLELGDSALYFCASSPEAGTDNQPQHFGDGTRLSIL.

The chain uses TRBV19 and TRBJ2-2; 7 positions match TRBD1. Trimming cost V 8 bases and J 3 bases; bases outside gene matches: 3. The CDR3 runs to 13 residues. Germline CDR1 is LNHDA and CDR2 is SQIVND (reference sequence). The CDR3 loop is CASGTVYTGELFF. DNA for the CDR3: TGTGCCAGTGGGACAGTTTACACCGGGGAGCTGTTTTTT.

V and J are TRBV7-2 and TRBJ2-1, with a possible D match to TRBD2 (7 bases). The V end was cut by 3 bases, the J end by 0 bases, with 18 bases between. This CDR3 has 18 residues. CDR1 and CDR2 (germline): SGHTA, FQGNSA. In DNA form, the CDR3 reads TGTGCCAGCAGCTTTGCGCTCGGGGCGGGGGCCTCCTACAATGAGCAGTTCTTC. Translated: CASSFALGAGASYNEQFF.

The chain employs TRBV7-3 and TRBJ2-2; the D gene is possibly TRBD2 (6 bases). Germline CDR1 reads SGHTA; CDR2 reads FQGTGA. This CDR3 has 18 amino acids. Trimming took 2 bases from V and 6 from J, leaving 22 bases between them. In nucleotides, the CDR3 is TGTGCCAGCAGCTTAGGATCCCGTGGTGGGGAGGTGTCCGGGGAGCTGTTTTTT. It translates to CASSLGSRGGEVSGELFF.

The rearrangement uses TRBV2 and TRBJ1-6; 7 nucleotides agree with TRBD1. The CDR3 sequence is 15 residues long. The germline V gene has CDR1 SNHLY and CDR2 FYNNEI. With V trimmed by 2 bases and J by 5 bases, 3 bases remained unmatched. The CDR3 DNA reads TGTGCCAGCAGTGAACGACAGGGAAATAATTCACCCCTCCACTTT. Translation gives CASSERQGNNSPLHF. The full variable domain, with the rest looked up from reference TRBV2 and TRBJ1-6, is EPEVTQTPSHQVTQMGQEVILRCVPISNHLYFYWYRQILGQKVEFLVSFYNNEISEKSEIFDDQFSVERPDGSNFTLKIRSTKLEDSAMYFCASSERQGNNSPLHFGNGTRLTVT.

This clone was found once. V usage is TRBV12-2 and J usage is TRBJ1-1; the table gives TRBD1 as D, unverified against the DNA. TRBV12-2 is described as a pseudogene. The CDR3 has 19 residues. The CDR3 coding sequence is TGTGCAAGTCGCTTAGCGCGGACAGGGTCGCAGTCGGAGAACACTGAAGCTTTCTTT. Amino acids: CASRLARTGSQSENTEAFF.

This clone was detected only once. The chain carries TRBV9 and TRBJ2-1, with 8 bases that match TRBD1. With V trimmed by 3 bases and J by 4 bases, 9 bases remained unmatched. This CDR3 comprises 16 residues. CDR1 and CDR2 from the germline V gene are SGDLS and YYNGEE. The CDR3 reads CASSGGTGGPYNEQFF. CDR3 in DNA: TGTGCCAGCAGCGGAGGAACAGGGGGTCCATACAATGAGCAGTTCTTC.

The chain links TRBV28 to TRBJ1-1; the D is unclear. The CDR3 has 14 amino acids. Germline V CDR1 and CDR2: MDHEN, SYDVKM. V was clipped by 2 bases and J by 4 bases, with 11 bases between them. The CDR3 nucleotides read TGTGCCAGCAGTTTAAGGCAGTCAGGCACTGAAGCTTTCTTT. Translation: CASSLRQSGTEAFF.

The gene calls are TRBV12-3 or TRBV12-4 and TRBJ2-2, with a weak D call TRBD2 (6 bases). The CDR3 covers 13 residues. With 6 bases removed from V and 7 bases from J, the gap between germline ends came to 12 bases. The CDR3 protein is CASRLWEDGELFF. The CDR3 nucleotides read TGTGCCAGCAGGCTCTGGGAGGACGGGGAGCTGTTTTTT.

The genes are TRBV5-1 and TRBJ2-7; 8 bases are shared with TRBD1. The V and J ends lost 3 bases and 5 bases, in that order; junction bases with no gene match: 19. The length of the CDR3 is 18 residues. Germline CDR1 SGHRS, CDR2 YFSETQ. The CDR3 DNA is TGCGCCAGCAGCTACCGGACAGGGACCTTCCTACGAGTGAACGAGCAGTACTTC. Translation gives CASSYRTGTFLRVNEQYF.

The CDR3 coding sequence is TGTGCCAGCAGGTCCACGGGATCTTGGGCAAGGAACACTGAAGCTTTCTTT. Protein product: CASRSTGSWARNTEAFF. The chain has TRBV7-3 and TRBJ1-1; D not resolved. V lost 6 bases and J lost 1, with 21 bases in between. Germline CDR1 and CDR2: SGHTA and FQGTGA. This CDR3 comprises 17 residues.

The rearrangement links TRBV18 to TRBJ1-3; a possible D gene is TRBD1 (6 bases). This CDR3 contains 14 residues. Germline V CDR1 and CDR2: KGHSH, LQKENI. The ends were cut back, 10 bases at V and 2 bases at J, with 15 bases in the middle. The CDR3 region has the DNA TGTGCCACCTCGTTACAGGGCCCTGGAAACACCATATATTTT. It yields the protein CATSLQGPGNTIYF.

The chain joins TRBV2 to TRBJ1-4, with D possibly matching TRBD1 (6 bases). Germline CDR1 and CDR2: SNHLY and FYNNEI. The CDR3 length is 15 residues. V lost 6 bases to trimming and J lost 4 bases, with 15 bases between them. CDR3 in DNA: TGTGCCAGCAGCGCCTCCGGGACACGTAATGAAAAACTGTTTTTT. It is translated as CASSASGTRNEKLFF.